This entry is about one T cell receptor (beta chain). Its antigen is unknown. Only one base separates this from a far larger clonotype, so it likely reflects a read error. Amplification of TCR beta CDR3 from genomic DNA used two-round multiplex PCR. Round-one PCR had primers specific to each TRBV and TRBJ gene. From the multiplex PCR reads, TCRdb called clonotypes with MiXCR, one entry per CDR3 protein. The profile shows tens of thousands of distinct CDR3 sequences, around 43% of them singletons. Peripheral blood was collected in volumes of about 5.9 milliliters at each of two time points. The data were obtained in a study of prognosis after radiotherapy for stage I lung cancer. Study-level information: Among the enrolled patients, more than eleven had newly diagnosed primary stage I lung tumors, while about 5 had oligometastatic NSCLC following surgical resection of the primary tumor.

Findings and caveats of the study: Metastatic and non-metastatic patients reportedly diverged in TRBV and TRBJ gene usage.

V was clipped by 7 bases and J by 3 bases; unmatched bases: 7. The germline CDR1 and CDR2 sequences are SGHTA and FQGNSA. The length of the CDR3 is 14 residues. This TCR was recovered from a donor over 45 with non-small cell lung cancer. The material was PBMCs, obtained before or after stereotactic body radiation therapy (not recorded which). The chain carries TRBV7-2 and TRBJ2-5; TRBD2 matches at 8 bases. The CDR3 nucleotides read TGTGCCAGCATCCGCGGGAGGTCTAAAGAGACCCAGTACTTC. Encoded protein: CASIRGRSKETQYF.